This is a list of T cell receptor beta chains from one sample in a study of cytomegalovirus exposure and HLA in healthy donors. Assay used: immunoSEQ multiplex PCR; TCRdb lists only in-frame clones, some missing. The data contain about 82,000 clones, about 71% of them singletons. Sequenced sample: PBMCs. The receptors stem from a man between 60 and 75 years old in good health and CMV-seronegative. The CDR3 runs from the conserved cysteine through the conserved F or W. A D gene is named only where the DNA matches it firmly. The size of a clone is reported for some rows only, either as once, few or many, or as a class for expanded clones.

J: TRBJ1-5
D: NA
size: NA
V: TRBV10-1
CDR3: CASSDKPGPFIRQCIGSNQPQHF
DNA: TGCGCCAGCAGTGACAAACCAGGCCCCTTTATTAGACAATGTATCGGATCCAATCAGCCCCAGCATTTT

J: TRBJ2-7
D: TRBD1
size: NA
V: TRBV28
CDR3: CASSSSGGAEYEQYF
DNA: TGTGCCAGCAGTTCCTCAGGGGGCGCGGAGTACGAGCAGTACTTC

J: TRBJ1-4
D: NA
size: NA
V: TRBV5-1
CDR3: CASSLATEGEKLFF
DNA: TGCGCCAGCAGCCTTGCTACCGAGGGTGAAAAACTGTTTTTT

J: TRBJ2-7
D: TRBD1
size: NA
V: TRBV4-1
CDR3: CASSQSGQGAYEQYF
DNA: TGCGCCAGCAGCCAATCCGGACAGGGGGCATACGAGCAGTACTTC

J: TRBJ1-2
D: NA
size: few
V: TRBV28
CDR3: CASRLGGDGYTF
DNA: TGTGCCAGCAGACTGGGGGGGGATGGCTACACCTTC

J: TRBJ2-3
D: NA
size: NA
V: TRBV4-3
CDR3: CASSQGAGTDTQYF
DNA: TGCGCCAGCAGCCAAGGGGCCGGCACAGATACGCAGTATTTT

J: TRBJ2-3
D: TRBD2
size: NA
V: TRBV2
CDR3: CASGRGGGGDTQYF
DNA: TGTGCCAGCGGGCGAGGCGGCGGGGGAGATACGCAGTATTTT

J: TRBJ2-5
D: TRBD2
size: NA
V: TRBV28
CDR3: CASSPSRGGGSKTQYF
DNA: TGTGCCAGCAGTCCCTCCCGGGGGGGCGGGAGTAAGACCCAGTACTTC

J: TRBJ2-7
D: TRBD1
size: few
V: TRBV29-1
CDR3: CSAVTGVVYEQYF
DNA: TGCAGCGCCGTCACAGGGGTGGTCTACGAGCAGTACTTC

J: TRBJ1-5
D: NA
size: NA
V: TRBV4-1
CDR3: CASSQAQQGSNQPQHF
DNA: TGCGCCAGCAGCCAAGCTCAACAGGGCAGCAATCAGCCCCAGCATTTT

J: TRBJ2-3
D: TRBD2
size: NA
V: TRBV7-8
CDR3: CASSATYSGGELDTQYF
DNA: TGTGCCAGCAGCGCGACTTACAGCGGGGGGGAGTTAGATACGCAGTATTTT

J: TRBJ1-4
D: NA
size: NA
V: TRBV6-1
CDR3: CASSEEIILAEKLFF
DNA: TGTGCCAGCAGTGAAGAAATCATTTTGGCCGAAAAACTGTTTTTT

J: TRBJ2-5
D: TRBD1
size: NA
V: TRBV6-5
CDR3: CASRDDRVETQYF
DNA: TGTGCCAGCAGGGACGACAGGGTAGAGACCCAGTACTTC

J: TRBJ1-5
D: NA
size: once
V: TRBV7-2
CDR3: CASSLGGRSQPQHF
DNA: TGTGCCAGCAGCTTAGGAGGGAGAAGTCAGCCCCAGCATTTT

J: TRBJ2-7
D: NA
size: NA
V: TRBV27
CDR3: CASSLSVGQYEQYF
DNA: TGTGCCAGCAGTTTATCGGTAGGACAGTACGAGCAGTACTTC

J: TRBJ1-2
D: TRBD1
size: NA
V: TRBV7-2
CDR3: CASQNAGTGFYGYTF
DNA: TGTGCCAGCCAGAATGCGGGGACAGGTTTTTATGGCTACACCTTC

J: TRBJ2-3
D: TRBD2
size: NA
V: TRBV30
CDR3: CAWSKTSRDTQYF
DNA: TGTGCCTGGTCGAAGACTAGCCGGGATACGCAGTATTTT

J: TRBJ2-3
D: TRBD1
size: NA
V: TRBV6-4
CDR3: CASSVSGTGQDTQYF
DNA: TGTGCCAGCAGTGTGTCCGGGACAGGGCAAGATACGCAGTATTTT

J: TRBJ2-1
D: TRBD2
size: NA
V: TRBV2
CDR3: CASSAFGLAEDEQFF
DNA: TGTGCCAGCAGCGCATTCGGACTAGCTGAAGATGAGCAGTTCTTC

J: TRBJ2-7
D: NA
size: few
V: TRBV29-1
CDR3: CSVDTGDEQYF
DNA: TGCAGCGTTGATACGGGGGACGAGCAGTACTTC

J: TRBJ1-3
D: NA
size: NA
V: TRBV5-1
CDR3: CASSLERSSGNTIYF
DNA: TGCGCCAGCAGCTTGGAACGGAGCTCTGGAAACACCATATATTTT

J: TRBJ2-1
D: TRBD2
size: few
V: TRBV29-1
CDR3: CSVGTSGNNEQFF
DNA: TGCAGCGTCGGGACTAGCGGGAACAATGAGCAGTTCTTC

J: TRBJ2-1
D: TRBD2
size: NA
V: TRBV7-2
CDR3: CASSQRLAGDYNEQFF
DNA: TGTGCCAGCAGCCAAAGACTAGCGGGGGACTACAATGAGCAGTTCTTC

J: TRBJ1-6
D: NA
size: NA
V: TRBV6-5
CDR3: CASSYDAGKNSPLHF
DNA: TGTGCCAGCAGTTACGACGCAGGGAAGAATTCACCCCTCCACTTT

J: TRBJ2-5
D: NA
size: NA
V: TRBV7-9
CDR3: CASSLVLGGETQYF
DNA: TGTGCCAGCAGCTTAGTTTTGGGGGGAGAGACCCAGTACTTC

J: TRBJ2-6
D: NA
size: NA
V: TRBV5-8
CDR3: CASRSPSEGGGTGANVLTF
DNA: TGTGCCAGCAGGTCCCCCTCCGAGGGTGGTGGAACTGGGGCCAACGTCCTGACTTTC

J: TRBJ2-7
D: TRBD1
size: NA
V: TRBV7-9
CDR3: CASSPPGQGSSYEQYF
DNA: TGTGCCAGCAGCCCACCGGGACAGGGATCCTCCTACGAGCAGTACTTC

J: TRBJ2-3
D: TRBD2
size: once
V: TRBV7-2
CDR3: CASSQRTRWDTQYF
DNA: TGTGCCAGCAGCCAACGGACTAGATGGGATACGCAGTATTTT

J: TRBJ2-2
D: TRBD1
size: once
V: TRBV4-2
CDR3: CAGYYGQGQKGGTTGELFF
DNA: TGTGCCGGATATTACGGACAGGGGCAAAAGGGAGGGACCACCGGGGAGCTGTTTTTT

J: TRBJ1-4
D: NA
size: NA
V: TRBV5-4
CDR3: CASSYQGTTTNEKLFF
DNA: TGTGCCAGCAGCTATCAGGGGACGACAACTAATGAAAAACTGTTTTTT

J: TRBJ1-1
D: NA
size: NA
V: TRBV2
CDR3: CASRRQASNTEAFF
DNA: TGTGCCAGCAGGAGACAGGCTTCTAACACTGAAGCTTTCTTT

J: TRBJ2-7
D: TRBD2
size: NA
V: TRBV18
CDR3: CASSGSGVGGEEQYF
DNA: TGTGCCAGCTCCGGTAGCGGGGTTGGAGGTGAGGAGCAGTACTTC

J: TRBJ1-3
D: NA
size: NA
V: TRBV5-8
CDR3: CASRPRGNTIYF
DNA: TGTGCCAGCAGGCCTAGGGGAAACACCATATATTTT

J: TRBJ1-5
D: TRBD1
size: NA
V: TRBV6-1
CDR3: CASSEIGRGLLNQPQHF
DNA: TGTGCCAGCAGTGAAATCGGCAGGGGGCTTCTCAATCAGCCCCAGCATTTT

J: TRBJ2-1
D: NA
size: NA
V: TRBV30
CDR3: CAWSVQGGRGQFF
DNA: TGTGCCTGGAGTGTACAGGGGGGGCGAGGACAGTTCTTC

J: TRBJ1-2
D: TRBD1
size: NA
V: TRBV4-2
CDR3: CASSPRGQAYDGYTF
DNA: TGTGCCAGCAGCCCTCGGGGACAGGCGTATGATGGCTACACCTTC

J: TRBJ2-1
D: NA
size: NA
V: TRBV7-9
CDR3: CASSFSNNEQFF
DNA: TGTGCCAGCAGCTTTAGCAACAATGAGCAGTTCTTC

J: TRBJ2-7
D: NA
size: few
V: TRBV7-9
CDR3: CASSFLDGAGEQYF
DNA: TGTGCCAGCAGCTTCCTGGACGGCGCGGGTGAGCAGTACTTC

J: TRBJ2-7
D: TRBD1
size: few
V: TRBV5-1
CDR3: CASRQGASYEQYF
DNA: TGCGCCAGCCGGCAGGGGGCCTCCTACGAGCAGTACTTC

J: TRBJ1-5
D: TRBD1
size: NA
V: TRBV6-6
CDR3: CASSRGQNQPQHF
DNA: TGTGCCAGCAGCCGGGGACAGAATCAGCCCCAGCATTTT

J: TRBJ2-7
D: TRBD1
size: few
V: TRBV27
CDR3: CASSPGTGYEQYF
DNA: TGTGCCAGCAGTCCCGGGACAGGGTACGAGCAGTACTTC

J: TRBJ1-6
D: TRBD1
size: few
V: TRBV25-1
CDR3: CASRDRNNSPLHF
DNA: TGTGCCAGCAGGGACAGGAATAATTCACCCCTCCACTTT